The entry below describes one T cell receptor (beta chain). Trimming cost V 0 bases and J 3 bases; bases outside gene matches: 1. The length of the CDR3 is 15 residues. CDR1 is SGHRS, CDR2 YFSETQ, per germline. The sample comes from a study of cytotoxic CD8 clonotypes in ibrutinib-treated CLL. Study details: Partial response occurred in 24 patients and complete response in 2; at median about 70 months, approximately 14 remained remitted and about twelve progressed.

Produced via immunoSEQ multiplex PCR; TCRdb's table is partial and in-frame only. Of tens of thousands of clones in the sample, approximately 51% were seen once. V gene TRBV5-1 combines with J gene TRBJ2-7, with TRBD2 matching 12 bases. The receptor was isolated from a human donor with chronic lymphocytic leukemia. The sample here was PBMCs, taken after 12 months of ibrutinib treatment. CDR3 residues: CASSLGTSGIYEQYF. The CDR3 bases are TGCGCCAGCAGCTTGGGGACTAGCGGGATCTACGAGCAGTACTTC. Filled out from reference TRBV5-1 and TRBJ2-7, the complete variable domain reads KAGVTQTPRYLIKTRGQQVTLSCSPISGHRSVSWYQQTPGQGLQFLFEYFSETQRNKGNFPGRFSGRQFSNSRSEMNVSTLELGDSALYLCASSLGTSGIYEQYFGPGTRLTVT.